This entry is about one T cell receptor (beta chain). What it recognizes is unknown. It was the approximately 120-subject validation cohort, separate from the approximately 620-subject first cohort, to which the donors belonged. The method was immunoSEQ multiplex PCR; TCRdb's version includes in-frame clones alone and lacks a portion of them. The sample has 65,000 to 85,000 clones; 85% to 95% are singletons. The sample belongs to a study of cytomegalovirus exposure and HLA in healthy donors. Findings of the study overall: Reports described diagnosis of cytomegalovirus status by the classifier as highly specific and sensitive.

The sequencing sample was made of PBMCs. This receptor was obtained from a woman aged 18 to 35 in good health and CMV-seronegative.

The CDR3 here is CASSWTGTNEKLFF. In DNA, the CDR3 is TGTGCCAGCAGTTGGACAGGGACTAATGAAAAACTGTTTTTT. The chain carries TRBV6-5 and TRBJ1-4; 8 bases agree with TRBD1. V gave up 4 bases and J gave up 2 bases; unmatched junction bases: 0. CDR3 size: 14 residues. CDR1 and CDR2 from the germline V gene are MNHEY and SVGAGI.